This T cell receptor (beta chain) was recovered during a study of cytomegalovirus exposure and HLA in healthy donors. Study results and caveats: An analysis done earlier found most TCR beta V segments productive about 90% or about 30% of the time. Immune exposure information comprised only CMV serostatus. The presence/absence work took it that sequencing depth was about the same across donors.

This clone was seen a few times. Its cognate antigen is unknown. Use of 60 Vbeta and 13 Jbeta primers characterized the PCR. Data came from immunoSEQ multiplex PCR; TCRdb stores just in-frame clones and leaves some out. The sample contains 60,000 to 70,000 clones, around 70% of which appear only once. CDR1 LNHDA and CDR2 SQIVND come from the germline V gene (reference sequence). The CDR3 consists of 14 residues. Deletions cut 7 bases from V and 4 bases from J, with 15 bases between. The clonotype was recovered from a woman under 40 in good health and CMV-seronegative. The chain joins TRBV19 to TRBJ2-3, with D unclear. Material: PBMCs. CDR3 DNA: TGTGCCAGTACACGAGGAATGAGATCAGATACGCAGTATTTT. Its protein product is CASTRGMRSDTQYF.